The rows below give T cell receptor beta chains drawn from one sample of a study of shared clonotypes between healthy human individuals. Profiled with immunoSEQ multiplex PCR; TCRdb holds only in-frame clones, not every one. The sample lists about 770,000 clones, 55% to 80% occurring once. The material sequenced was memory CD4+ T cells sorted from blood. The source is a woman in her thirties in good health. Both conserved end residues are part of each CDR3. Fields, in order: J gene, V gene, clone size, D gene, CDR3 DNA, CDR3 protein. A D gene is named only where the DNA matches it firmly. For some rows the clone size is stated as once, few or many, or as a class when expanded; others skip it.

>TRBJ1-2|TRBV25-1|once|-
TGTGCCAGCAGTGAAACAGGGTTCGGCTACACCTTC
CASSETGFGYTF
>TRBJ2-3|TRBV7-3|-|-
TGTGCCAGCAGCTTAGGGTTAGCGGAAGATACGCAGTATTTT
CASSLGLAEDTQYF
>TRBJ2-5|TRBV6-5|-|TRBD2
TGTGCCAGCAGTTATAGCGGGAGTGGGGAGACCCAGTACTTC
CASSYSGSGETQYF
>TRBJ2-5|TRBV14|-|TRBD1
TGTGCCAGCAGCGATGGGACAGGGAAGATAACGGAGACCCAGTACTTC
CASSDGTGKITETQYF
>TRBJ2-1|TRBV9|once|-
TGTGCCAGCAGCGTAGGGACAGTCGGTGAGCAGTTCTTC
CASSVGTVGEQFF
>TRBJ2-7|TRBV25-1|many|TRBD1
TGTGCCAGCAGTACCCATAGGACAGGGGGCTGGGACTACGAGCAGTACTTC
CASSTHRTGGWDYEQYF
>TRBJ2-2|TRBV5-4|-|-
TGTGCCAGCAGCAGGACTCAGAACACCGGGGAGCTGTTTTTT
CASSRTQNTGELFF
>TRBJ1-1|TRBV28|-|-
TGTGCCAGCAGCTACAGACAGGAACGGGCTTTCTTT
CASSYRQERAFF
>TRBJ1-4|TRBV6-5|-|-
TGTGCCAGCAGGCAAGGACTGACGAACGAAAAACTGTTTTTT
CASRQGLTNEKLFF
>TRBJ2-1|TRBV11-3|-|TRBD2
TGTGCCAGCAGCCCCGGGGGACTAGCGGGAGTCAATGAGCAGTTCTTC
CASSPGGLAGVNEQFF
>TRBJ2-2|TRBV6-5|-|-
TGTGCCAGCGGGACGGGAAACACCGGGGAGCTGTTTTTT
CASGTGNTGELFF
>TRBJ2-3|TRBV5-1|once|-
TGCGCCAGCAGCTTGGAAGCGTCTAACACAGATACGCAGTATTTT
CASSLEASNTDTQYF
>TRBJ2-1|TRBV5-6|-|-
TGTGCCAGCAGCTTGGACGGGAATGAGCAGTTCTTC
CASSLDGNEQFF
>TRBJ2-3|TRBV29-1|once|TRBD1
TGCAGCGTGGACAGGTCCACAGATACGCAGTATTTT
CSVDRSTDTQYF
>TRBJ2-5|TRBV7-7|-|-
TGTGCCAGCAGCCACCACGGCGGAGTTGAGACCCAGTACTTC
CASSHHGGVETQYF
>TRBJ2-1|TRBV10-1|-|-
TGCGCCAGCAGTGAGTCCCCAGGGAATTACAATGAGCAGTTCTTC
CASSESPGNYNEQFF
>TRBJ1-5|TRBV5-1|-|-
TGCGCCAGCAGCTTGGCGGGGCGGAACAATCAGCCCCAGCATTTT
CASSLAGRNNQPQHF
>TRBJ2-7|TRBV29-1|once|TRBD2
TGCAGCGCACGGACTAGCGCCTCCTACGAGCAGTACTTC
CSARTSASYEQYF
>TRBJ2-7|TRBV18|-|TRBD2
TGTGCCAGCTCACCGTCGGGAGGGCCCTCCTACGAGCAGTACTTC
CASSPSGGPSYEQYF
>TRBJ2-1|TRBV5-1|-|TRBD2
TGCGCCAGCAGCCGACTAGCGGGAGGCGGGTACAATGAGCAGTTCTTC
CASSRLAGGGYNEQFF
>TRBJ2-1|TRBV7-2|-|-
TGTGCCAGCAGCCCACGGGACCTGAATAACAATGAGCAGTTCTTC
CASSPRDLNNNEQFF
>TRBJ1-4|TRBV18|-|-
TGTGCCAGCTCTGACACCTCAACTAATGAAAAACTGTTTTTT
CASSDTSTNEKLFF
>TRBJ2-1|TRBV18|once|-
TGTGCCAGCTCACCACTGAGTGGGTTCGATGAGCAGTTCTTC
CASSPLSGFDEQFF
>TRBJ1-5|TRBV28|-|-
TGTGCCAGCAGTTTATTGAGTGGGTTCGATCAGCCCCAGCATTTT
CASSLLSGFDQPQHF
>TRBJ2-2|TRBV10-3|-|TRBD2
TGTGCCATCACCCGGGGGGCGGGAGGGCCGAACACCGGGGAGCTGTTTTTT
CAITRGAGGPNTGELFF
>TRBJ1-1|TRBV9|once|TRBD1
TGTGCCAGCAGCGTGGGACAGGGACTGATGAACACTGAAGCTTTCTTT
CASSVGQGLMNTEAFF
>TRBJ1-3|TRBV6-6|-|TRBD1
TGTGCCAGCAGTTTACAGGGGAAGGCTGGAAACACCATATATTTT
CASSLQGKAGNTIYF
>TRBJ1-4|TRBV5-1|-|-
TGCGCCAGCAGCTTTGGCCAGGGTGGGGAAAAACTGTTTTTT
CASSFGQGGEKLFF
>TRBJ1-1|TRBV2|-|-
TGTGCCAGCAGCGGAGATAGAACGGGAGCTTTCTTT
CASSGDRTGAFF
>TRBJ1-2|TRBV10-3|-|TRBD1
TGTGCCGCCTCAGGGGGCCTAGCTAACTATGGCTACACCTTC
CAASGGLANYGYTF
>TRBJ1-5|TRBV28|-|TRBD1
TGTGCCAGCAGTTTGACAGGGCATCATCAGCCCCAGCATTTT
CASSLTGHHQPQHF
>TRBJ2-7|TRBV6-6|few|TRBD2
TGTGCCAGCGGAGCGGGGAGCTACGAGCAGTACTTC
CASGAGSYEQYF
>TRBJ2-2|TRBV5-1|-|TRBD2
TGCGCCAGCAGCTTACTAACTAGCGGGGGGAACACCGGGGAGCTGTTTTTT
CASSLLTSGGNTGELFF
>TRBJ2-7|TRBV10-3|-|-
TGTGCCATCAGTGCCCCGGGGGTTTACGAGCAGTACTTC
CAISAPGVYEQYF
>TRBJ2-5|TRBV2|-|-
TGTGCCAGCGGATTCCAAGAGACCCAGTACTTC
CASGFQETQYF
>TRBJ1-2|TRBV25-1|-|-
TGTGCCAGCAGCCCAACACTCGTCGGAAACTATGGCTACACCTTC
CASSPTLVGNYGYTF
>TRBJ2-3|TRBV2|-|TRBD2
TGTGCCAGCAGTGTCCCCGTTTTACTAGCGGGAGGCACAGATACGCAGTATTTT
CASSVPVLLAGGTDTQYF
>TRBJ2-1|TRBV10-3|-|TRBD1
TGTGCCATCAGTTACGACAGGGGTAATGAGCAGTTCTTC
CAISYDRGNEQFF
>TRBJ1-1|TRBV19|-|TRBD1
TGTGCCAGTACCCCGATCGACAGGGGAAGGACTGAAGCTTTCTTT
CASTPIDRGRTEAFF
>TRBJ2-7|TRBV28|few|TRBD1
TGTGCCAGCAGGCGGGGACAGGGGCTTTACCTCGATCAGTACTTC
CASRRGQGLYLDQYF